A single sample gave rise to the 11 T cell receptor beta chains below, sequenced in a study of blood T cell repertoires in COVID-19. Assay: immunoSEQ multiplex PCR; the TCRdb copy retains only in-frame clones and omits some. The sample shows roughly 280,000 clones, about 87% of them seen only once. The source material was peripheral blood. All receptors derive from a woman aged 60-75 years with COVID-19, enrolled during active disease.

The J gene is TRBJ1-5, the V gene TRBV6-4; the D gene is possibly TRBD1 (5 bases). Germline V gene sequence: CDR1 MRHNA, CDR2 SNTAGT. V lost 11 bases and J lost 6, with 14 bases in between. The CDR3 extends over 12 amino acids. This CDR3 reads CAGHVAGQPQHF. For the CDR3, the DNA is TGTGCCGGACATGTGGCTGGTCAGCCCCAGCATTTT.

The J gene is TRBJ1-5, the V gene TRBV6-2 or TRBV6-3, with 8 positions matching TRBD1. The CDR3 has 19 amino acids. With 4 bases clipped from V and 4 bases from J, the junction kept 18 bases outside the gene matches. Per the germline V gene, CDR1 is MNHEY and CDR2 is SVGEGT. The CDR3 region has the DNA TGTGCCAGCAGTTTAATGGAAGCAGGGGGCATGGTATCTAATCAGCCCCAGCATTTT. This sequence encodes CASSLMEAGGMVSNQPQHF.

The chain uses TRBV9 and TRBJ1-2; 7 positions agree with TRBD1. V shed 0 bases, J shed 1 base, and the junction held 3 bases outside the gene matches. Germline V gene data show CDR1 as SGDLS and CDR2 as YYNGEE. CDR3 size: 15 residues. The CDR3 spells CASSVGQGVNYGYTF. The DNA of the CDR3 is TGTGCCAGCAGCGTAGGCCAGGGGGTTAACTATGGCTACACCTTC.

The gene calls are TRBV24-1 and TRBJ1-2; 9 bases fit TRBD1. Germline V gene lookup returns CDR1 KGHDR and CDR2 SFDVKD. V was pared by 4 bases and J by 6 bases, with 11 bases of the junction left unmatched. This CDR3 contains 16 residues. The CDR3 coding sequence is TGTGCCACCAGTGACCGGACAGGGGCAAAGGGAGATGGCTACACCTTC. Amino acids: CATSDRTGAKGDGYTF.

This clone was seen a few times. The rearrangement uses TRBV24-1 and TRBJ1-4; D unresolved. This CDR3 is built from 13 residues. The ends were cut back, 10 bases at V and 7 bases at J, with 15 bases in the middle. Germline values: CDR1 KGHDR, CDR2 SFDVKD. The DNA of the CDR3 is TGTGCCACACCAAGACCCCCGGGTGAAAAACTGTTTTTT. Protein product: CATPRPPGEKLFF.

Only a few counts were recorded for this clone. The DNA of the CDR3 is TGTGCCAGCAGGGTGCCGGTACGGGGGGGCTATGGCTACACCTTC. Its translation is CASRVPVRGGYGYTF. The chain uses TRBV28 and TRBJ1-2; maybe TRBD1 (5 bases). V lost 6 bases to trimming and J lost 4 bases, with 18 bases between them. In germline, CDR1 is MDHEN, CDR2 SYDVKM. This CDR3 is 15 amino acids long.

This chain links TRBV3-1 (or the pseudogene TRBV3-2) with TRBJ1-4, with D uncertain. The germline V gene encodes CDR1 LGHDT and CDR2 YNNKEL (reference sequence). This CDR3 has 16 residues. Trimming shortened V by 4 bases and J by 0 bases, and 12 bases separated the two germline ends. The CDR3 DNA sequence: TGTGCCAGCAGCCCCGGGATTCTTCCAACTAATGAAAAACTGTTTTTT. Translating gives CASSPGILPTNEKLFF.

This clone was picked up one time. The genes are TRBV19 and TRBJ2-2; 10 bases line up with TRBD2. Germline values: CDR1 LNHDA, CDR2 SQIVND (reference sequence). The CDR3 covers 16 residues. V lost 7 bases to trimming and J lost 6 bases; unmatched junction nucleotides: 11. The DNA of the CDR3 is TGTGCCAGTATGAGGTTTAGCGGGAGGAAGGCCGGGGAGCTGTTTTTT. Its translation is CASMRFSGRKAGELFF.

This CDR3 is CASSIKGAYNEQFF. CDR3 DNA: TGTGCCAGCAGCATCAAGGGGGCTTACAATGAGCAGTTCTTC. The gene calls are TRBV7-9 and TRBJ2-1; TRBD1 matches at 7 bases. This CDR3 comprises 14 residues. The ends lost 5 bases at V and 4 bases at J; junction bases unmatched: 5. Germline CDR1 SEHNR, CDR2 FQNEAQ (reference sequence).

CDR3 DNA sequence: TGTGCCACCAGTGTAGCTCGGACAGGGGGCTCCGACCGCCTCACCTTC. It specifies CATSVARTGGSDRLTF. J is TRBJ1-2 and V is TRBV24-1; the match to TRBD1 covers 11 bases. With 5 bases clipped from V and 13 bases from J, the junction kept 17 bases outside the gene matches. This CDR3 has 16 residues. Germline loops: CDR1 KGHDR, CDR2 SFDVKD.

This clone was recorded once. The chain carries TRBV2 and TRBJ1-2, with TRBD1 as a possible D gene (5 bases). Between the trimmed V and J ends, which lost 2 bases and 0 bases, there was a span of 13 bases. Germline CDR1 SNHLY, CDR2 FYNNEI. The CDR3 has 16 amino acids. The CDR3 region has the DNA TGTGCCAGCAGTGAATGGGGCAGAGAAGCTAACTATGGCTACACCTTC. As protein: CASSEWGREANYGYTF.